This T cell receptor beta chain is drawn from a study of blood T cell repertoires in COVID-19. The method was immunoSEQ multiplex PCR; TCRdb's version includes in-frame clones alone and lacks a portion of them. Of about 370,000 clones listed, over 75% are singletons. Trimming took 0 bases from V and 0 from J; bases not matched to a gene: 8. Germline V gene data show CDR1 as MNHEY and CDR2 as SVGEGT. CDR3 length: 18 residues. Sequenced sample: peripheral blood. The clonotype comes from a woman in her thirties with COVID-19, enrolled during active disease. The chain recombines TRBV6-2 or TRBV6-3 with TRBJ2-1; 7 nucleotides match TRBD2. The CDR3 nucleotides read TGTGCCAGCAGTTACTCCCCAAGCGGGACTAACTCCTACAATGAGCAGTTCTTC. Its protein is CASSYSPSGTNSYNEQFF.